What follows are 18 T cell receptor beta chains derived from one specimen sequenced in a study of blood T cells in healthy people across ages. A J-beta primer mix and a sample-barcoded 5' primer were used in a second PCR of about 6 to 12 cycles. TCRdb itself ran the 5' RACE reads through MiXCR, one entry per CDR3 protein. The sample lists some 1.5 million distinct CDR3 sequences, 25% to 30% occurring once. Sequenced input: blood. Receptors were obtained from a woman between 25 and 40 years old in good health.

The chain uses TRBV28 and TRBJ2-7; TRBD2 agrees at 12 bases. The germline V gene encodes CDR1 MDHEN and CDR2 SYDVKM. Trimming at V came to 10 bases and at J to 1 base, leaving 8 bases not matched to a gene. The CDR3 consists of 15 residues. The CDR3 DNA is TGTGCCACCCTATCACTAGCGGGGGGATCCTACGAGCAGTACTTC. It translates to CATLSLAGGSYEQYF.

CDR3 amino acids: CASSLVGRGGETQYF. The CDR3 DNA reads as TGTGCCAGCAGCTTGGTTGGCAGGGGGGGGGAGACCCAGTACTTC. The rearrangement joins TRBV5-6 to TRBJ2-5; D possibly matches TRBD1 or TRBD2 (7 bases each). V was pared by 0 bases and J by 5 bases, with 14 bases between. The CDR3 loop spans 15 amino acids. The germline V gene encodes CDR1 SGHDT and CDR2 YYEEEE.

CDR3 in DNA: TGTGCCAGCAGCCAATCCTATAGCGGGTCCCAAGAGACCCAGTACTTC. It translates to CASSQSYSGSQETQYF. The V gene is TRBV7-6, the J gene TRBJ2-5, with 7 bases fitting TRBD2. Germline CDR1 and CDR2: SGHVS and FNYEAQ. The J segment lost 1 base and the V segment lost 5 bases, leaving 10 bases of the junction unmatched. This CDR3 spans 16 amino acids. The entire variable domain, with the rest obtained from reference TRBV7-6 and TRBJ2-5, is as follows: GAGVSQSPRYKVTKRGQDVALRCDPISGHVSLYWYRQALGQGPEFLTYFNYEAQQDKSGLPNDRFSAERPEGSISTLTIQRTEQRDSAMYRCASSQSYSGSQETQYFGPGTRLLVL.

This clonotype was found many times. This chain links TRBV5-1 with TRBJ2-1, with D possibly being TRBD2 (5 bases). V was trimmed by 4 bases and J by 1 base, leaving 18 bases between them. Per germline, CDR1 SGHRS and CDR2 YFSETQ. This CDR3 is built from 17 residues. CDR3 nucleotides: TGCGCCAGCAGCCATCTCGTGGCCCGGGGATCCTACAATGAGCAGTTCTTC. Protein sequence: CASSHLVARGSYNEQFF.

The rearrangement uses TRBV6-2 or TRBV6-3 and TRBJ2-1; TRBD2 might be the D (5 bases). The CDR3 has 14 amino acids. Germline CDR1 is MNHEY and CDR2 is SVGEGT. Between the trimmed V and J ends, which lost 9 bases and 5 bases, there was a span of 17 bases. The CDR3 coding sequence is TGTGCCAGTAAGGCTAGCCTCGCGCACAATGAGCAGTTCTTC. Protein sequence: CASKASLAHNEQFF.

CDR3 sequence: CASTTHGGNYGYTF. As DNA, the CDR3 is TGTGCCAGCACTACCCACGGTGGAAACTATGGCTACACCTTC. The chain is built from TRBV28 and TRBJ1-2, with D unclear. The CDR3 is made up of 14 amino acids. V lost 7 bases and J lost 2, with 14 bases in between. Per the germline V gene, CDR1 is MDHEN and CDR2 is SYDVKM.

This clonotype was counted many times. The rearrangement uses TRBV7-2 and TRBJ2-1; 13 bases fit TRBD2. With 6 bases clipped from V and 8 bases from J, the junction kept 7 bases outside the gene matches. The CDR3 loop spans 15 amino acids. Germline CDR1 is SGHTA and CDR2 is FQGNSA. CDR3 coding DNA: TGTGCCAGCAGACCACTAGCGGGGGGGCCGGATGAGCAGTTCTTC. This codes for CASRPLAGGPDEQFF.

Comments on this clonotype: With a much larger clone just one base away, this may be a read error. The J gene is TRBJ2-5, the V gene TRBV10-3, with 7 bases that match TRBD1. With V trimmed by 4 bases and J by 8 bases, 7 bases remained unmatched. The CDR3 loop spans 13 amino acids. Germline V gene data show CDR1 as ENHRY and CDR2 as SYGVKD. The CDR3 DNA reads TGTGCCATCAGTGGACAGGGAGCAGACACCCAGTACTTC. Translating it yields CAISGQGADTQYF.

The table lists this clonotype with a few counts. The CDR3 reads CASSEEQGSEKLFF. For the CDR3, the DNA is TGTGCCAGCAGTGAAGAACAGGGAAGTGAAAAACTGTTTTTT. The chain is built from TRBV2 and TRBJ1-4, with D possibly matching TRBD1 (6 bases). The CDR3 contains 14 residues. Between the trimmed V and J ends, which lost 1 base and 7 bases, there was a span of 10 bases. Per the germline V gene, CDR1 is SNHLY and CDR2 is FYNNEI.

The chain combines TRBV9 with TRBJ2-3; D unresolved. V was shortened by 0 bases and J by 3 bases, with 14 bases between the two germline ends. Germline-derived CDR1 and CDR2 are SGDLS and YYNGEE. CDR3 length equals 16 residues. The CDR3 loop reads CASSVEVHTKTDTQYF. The CDR3 nucleotides are TGTGCCAGCAGCGTAGAGGTCCATACCAAGACAGATACGCAGTATTTT. The whole variable domain, filled in from reference TRBV9 and TRBJ2-3, reads DSGVTQTPKHLITATGQRVTLRCSPRSGDLSVYWYQQSLDQGLQFLIQYYNGEERAKGNILERFSAQQFPDLHSELNLSSLELGDSALYFCASSVEVHTKTDTQYFGPGTRLTVL.

This clonotype was picked up a small number of times. The rearrangement uses TRBV20-1 and TRBJ1-4; 9 bases are shared with TRBD1. There are 14 residues in the CDR3. Trimming cost V 6 bases and J 4 bases; bases outside gene matches: 6. CDR1 and CDR2 from the germline V gene are DFQATT and SNEGSKA (reference sequence). CDR3 sequence (DNA): TGCAGTGCGGACAGGGGTTTGGTTAATGAAAAACTGTTTTTT. This encodes CSADRGLVNEKLFF.

This clonotype was counted only a few times. J is TRBJ1-4 and V is TRBV11-2; no clear D gene. The CDR3 consists of 15 residues. Germline V gene sequence: CDR1 SGHAT, CDR2 FQNNGV. Trimming cost V 4 bases and J 0 bases, with 9 bases left between them. The CDR3 protein is CASSYKSATNEKLFF. CDR3 coding DNA: TGTGCCAGCAGCTATAAATCCGCAACTAATGAAAAACTGTTTTTT.

To note about this clonotype: This may stem from a read error, because a much larger clone lies one nucleotide away. The V call is TRBV6-6, the J call TRBJ2-5; the D gene could be TRBD1 or TRBD2 (5 bases each). The CDR3 is made up of 12 amino acids. CDR1 is MNHNY and CDR2 is SVGAGI in the germline V gene (reference sequence). V lost 8 bases to trimming and J lost 11 bases, with 18 bases between them. The CDR3 loop reads CASGREFNEQYF. As DNA, the CDR3 is TGTGCCAGCGGCAGGGAGTTCAATGAGCAGTACTTC.

At least ten counts were recorded for this clonotype. The rearrangement uses TRBV14 and TRBJ2-3; TRBD2 matches at 9 bases. In germline, CDR1 is SGHDN, CDR2 FVKESK. There are 16 residues in the CDR3. V trimming: 3 bases; J trimming: 1 base; junction bases outside the gene matches: 5. The CDR3 DNA reads as TGTGCCAGCAGCCACTGGACTAGCGACCGCACAGATACGCAGTATTTT. Translated: CASSHWTSDRTDTQYF. Filled out from reference TRBV14 and TRBJ2-3, the complete variable domain reads EAGVTQFPSHSVIEKGQTVTLRCDPISGHDNLYWYRRVMGKEIKFLLHFVKESKQDESGMPNNRFLAERTGGTYSTLKVQPAELEDSGVYFCASSHWTSDRTDTQYFGPGTRLTVL.

Details on this clonotype: A much larger clone is a single base away; this may be a read error. The genes are TRBV20-1 and TRBJ2-3; no definite D call. This CDR3 is built from 16 residues. Trimming pared 3 bases from V and 0 bases from J, leaving 16 bases between. Germline CDR1 and CDR2: DFQATT and SNEGSKA (reference sequence). CDR3 loop: CSARRIGGASTDTQYF. Here the CDR3 DNA reads TGCAGTGCTAGGAGGATCGGCGGAGCCAGCACAGATACGCAGTATTTT.

The chain combines TRBV7-3 with TRBJ2-1, with D possibly being TRBD1 or TRBD2 (5 bases each). The CDR3 is 15 amino acids. Per germline, CDR1 SGHTA and CDR2 FQGTGA. The ends were cut back, 1 base at V and 6 bases at J, with 13 bases in the middle. The DNA of the CDR3 is TGTGCCAGCAGCTTAAACGGGGCGCCCCCCAATGAGCAGTTCTTC. Amino acids: CASSLNGAPPNEQFF.

This clonotype turned up a few times. The CDR3 spells CASDQRDSRETQYF. The CDR3 DNA reads as TGCGCCAGCGACCAGCGGGACTCGCGGGAGACCCAGTACTTC. This sequence joins TRBV5-1 and TRBJ2-5; 7 bases match TRBD2. This CDR3 contains 14 residues. Trimming cost V 7 bases and J 5 bases; bases outside gene matches: 11. Germline CDR1 and CDR2: SGHRS and YFSETQ.

The genes are TRBV18 and TRBJ2-1; the D call may be TRBD1 or TRBD2 (6 bases each). Per the germline V gene, CDR1 is KGHSH and CDR2 is LQKENI. The CDR3 covers 16 residues. Trimming left V 0 bases short and J 7 bases short, with 16 bases between. CDR3 loop: CASSPPGGQGRNEQFF. In DNA form, the CDR3 reads TGTGCCAGCTCACCACCAGGTGGGCAGGGGAGGAATGAGCAGTTCTTC.